This is a list of T cell receptor beta chains from one sample in a study of CD8 T cells in ankylosing spondylitis. TCRdb re-derived calls from the 5' RACE reads in MiXCR, one entry per CDR3 protein. The data contain more than 300,000 distinct CDR3 sequences, around 10% of them singletons. The sample comprised blood, either unsorted or a sorted T cell fraction (not recorded which). These receptors were taken from a female donor with ankylosing spondylitis or in good health (not recorded which). Each CDR3 is given with its conserved first and last residue. The order of the fields is D gene, V gene, J gene, clone size, CDR3 DNA, CDR3 protein. The D gene is left open where the match is weak. Where a row states a size, it is once, few, many or the class of an expanded clone; other rows omit it.

d_call: -; v_call: TRBV6-1; j_call: TRBJ2-2; clone_size: -; cdr3_nt: TGTGCCAGCAGCCAAGCCCTCGGGACGCCGGTCACCGGGGAGCTGTTTTTT; cdr3_aa: CASSQALGTPVTGELFF
d_call: -; v_call: TRBV12-3/TRBV12-4; j_call: TRBJ2-7; clone_size: many; cdr3_nt: TGTGCCAGCAGTTGGGCGGGCTACGAGCAGTACTTC; cdr3_aa: CASSWAGYEQYF
d_call: -; v_call: TRBV24-1; j_call: TRBJ2-7; clone_size: few; cdr3_nt: TGTGCCACCAGCCGTCCAGGGGGAGGCGAGCAGTACTTC; cdr3_aa: CATSRPGGGEQYF
d_call: -; v_call: TRBV20-1; j_call: TRBJ2-7; clone_size: many; cdr3_nt: TGCAGTGCTAGAGGACAGAAAACCTACGAGCAGTACTTC; cdr3_aa: CSARGQKTYEQYF
d_call: -; v_call: TRBV21-1; j_call: TRBJ2-7; clone_size: few; cdr3_nt: TGTGCCAGCAGCACCCCGGGGAGGAAGAGCTCCTACGAGCAGTACTTC; cdr3_aa: CASSTPGRKSSYEQYF
d_call: TRBD1; v_call: TRBV7-2; j_call: TRBJ1-1; clone_size: many; cdr3_nt: TGTGCCAGCAGCTCCACAGGGGCCGGTACTGAAGCTTTCTTT; cdr3_aa: CASSSTGAGTEAFF
d_call: -; v_call: TRBV5-1; j_call: TRBJ2-2; clone_size: many; cdr3_nt: TGCGCCAGCCGGGTGGGCCCAAACACCGGGGAGCTGTTTTTT; cdr3_aa: CASRVGPNTGELFF
d_call: -; v_call: TRBV19; j_call: TRBJ1-1; clone_size: many; cdr3_nt: TGTGCCAGTAAAACCAGCATGAACACTGAAGCTTTCTTT; cdr3_aa: CASKTSMNTEAFF
d_call: TRBD2; v_call: TRBV6-5; j_call: TRBJ2-1; clone_size: many; cdr3_nt: TGTGCCAGCAGTTACTCGGGTAGCGGGACCTCGGGCAATGAGCAGTTCTTC; cdr3_aa: CASSYSGSGTSGNEQFF
d_call: TRBD2; v_call: TRBV4-1; j_call: TRBJ2-7; clone_size: many; cdr3_nt: TGCGCCAGCAGCCAAGAGATAGGACTAGCCGCCTACGAGCAGTACTTC; cdr3_aa: CASSQEIGLAAYEQYF
d_call: -; v_call: TRBV15; j_call: TRBJ2-2; clone_size: many; cdr3_nt: TGTGCCACCAGCAGAGATCTTAAGGCGTCCGGGGAGCTGTTTTTT; cdr3_aa: CATSRDLKASGELFF
d_call: -; v_call: TRBV5-1; j_call: TRBJ1-1; clone_size: -; cdr3_nt: TGCGCCAGCAGCTCGGCGCCGGGGGTCACTGAAGCTTTCTTT; cdr3_aa: CASSSAPGVTEAFF
d_call: TRBD1; v_call: TRBV5-5; j_call: TRBJ2-3; clone_size: many; cdr3_nt: TGTGCCAGCAGCTGGAACAGGGGGTCCACAGATACGCAGTATTTT; cdr3_aa: CASSWNRGSTDTQYF
d_call: TRBD2; v_call: TRBV7-2; j_call: TRBJ2-5; clone_size: many; cdr3_nt: TGTGCCAGCAGTCGGACTAGCGGGATTCAAGAGACCCAGTACTTC; cdr3_aa: CASSRTSGIQETQYF
d_call: -; v_call: TRBV5-1; j_call: TRBJ2-3; clone_size: -; cdr3_nt: TGCGCCAGCAGCTTGGATAGGGCTAGGGCAGATACGCAGTATTTT; cdr3_aa: CASSLDRARADTQYF
d_call: TRBD1; v_call: TRBV10-3; j_call: TRBJ2-2; clone_size: many; cdr3_nt: TGTGCCATCAGTGTTCAGGGGGCGGACACCGGGGAGCTGTTTTTT; cdr3_aa: CAISVQGADTGELFF
d_call: TRBD2; v_call: TRBV6-1; j_call: TRBJ2-2; clone_size: few; cdr3_nt: TGTGCCAGCAGACCTTCTTTAGCGGGGACCGGGGAGCTGTTTTTT; cdr3_aa: CASRPSLAGTGELFF
d_call: TRBD2; v_call: TRBV7-8; j_call: TRBJ2-7; clone_size: few; cdr3_nt: TGTGCCAGCAGCCGAAACATAGCGGGACGAACCTACGAGCAGTACTTC; cdr3_aa: CASSRNIAGRTYEQYF
d_call: -; v_call: TRBV6-5; j_call: TRBJ2-4; clone_size: many; cdr3_nt: TGTGCCAGCAGTTACTCTCCGAGGGGGAAAAACATTCAGTACTTC; cdr3_aa: CASSYSPRGKNIQYF
d_call: -; v_call: TRBV7-8; j_call: TRBJ1-1; clone_size: -; cdr3_nt: TGTGCCAGCAGCTTCTCAACTATGAACACTGAAGCTTTCTTT; cdr3_aa: CASSFSTMNTEAFF
d_call: TRBD1; v_call: TRBV6-2/TRBV6-3; j_call: TRBJ2-1; clone_size: few; cdr3_nt: TGTGCCAGCAGACTCCGCGACAGGGGAATTAGTAGTGAGCAGTTCTTC; cdr3_aa: CASRLRDRGISSEQFF
d_call: TRBD2; v_call: TRBV29-1; j_call: TRBJ2-2; clone_size: many; cdr3_nt: TGCAGCGGCGGGGGGTTAAACACCGGGGAGCTGTTTTTT; cdr3_aa: CSGGGLNTGELFF
d_call: TRBD2; v_call: TRBV12-3/TRBV12-4; j_call: TRBJ2-2; clone_size: many; cdr3_nt: TGTGCCAGTAAGACCCGGACTAGCGGGAGTGCGGAGCTGTTTTTT; cdr3_aa: CASKTRTSGSAELFF
d_call: TRBD1; v_call: TRBV20-1; j_call: TRBJ1-3; clone_size: many; cdr3_nt: TGCAGTGCGCGGACAGGGTCTGGAAACACCATATATTTT; cdr3_aa: CSARTGSGNTIYF
d_call: -; v_call: TRBV24-1; j_call: TRBJ2-3; clone_size: few; cdr3_nt: TGTGCCACCAGTGGGGGTAGGGATAGGGGTTTGACCACAGATACGCAGTATTTT; cdr3_aa: CATSGGRDRGLTTDTQYF
d_call: -; v_call: TRBV27; j_call: TRBJ2-1; clone_size: few; cdr3_nt: TGTGCCAGCAGAGTAAAACAGGGCCATGAGCAGTTCTTC; cdr3_aa: CASRVKQGHEQFF
d_call: TRBD2; v_call: TRBV6-1; j_call: TRBJ2-7; clone_size: -; cdr3_nt: TGTGCCAGCAGTATAGCGGGGTCGGGCTCCTACGAGCAGTACTTC; cdr3_aa: CASSIAGSGSYEQYF
d_call: TRBD1; v_call: TRBV20-1; j_call: TRBJ1-5; clone_size: many; cdr3_nt: TGCAGTGCTAGACCCGGGACAGGGGTTAATCAGCCCCAGCATTTT; cdr3_aa: CSARPGTGVNQPQHF
d_call: -; v_call: TRBV2; j_call: TRBJ2-6; clone_size: -; cdr3_nt: TGTGCCAGCAGTGAAGCGGGCGCTGGGGCCAACGTCCTGACTTTC; cdr3_aa: CASSEAGAGANVLTF
d_call: TRBD1; v_call: TRBV5-1; j_call: TRBJ1-2; clone_size: few; cdr3_nt: TGCGCCAGTTCGAACCAGGGGGCGGAGGGCTACACCTTC; cdr3_aa: CASSNQGAEGYTF
d_call: -; v_call: TRBV5-1; j_call: TRBJ1-6; clone_size: many; cdr3_nt: TGCGCCAGCAGCCCCGGACTCTCAACGGGCTCCTATAATTCACCCCTCCACTTT; cdr3_aa: CASSPGLSTGSYNSPLHF
d_call: TRBD2; v_call: TRBV20-1; j_call: TRBJ2-1; clone_size: many; cdr3_nt: TGCAGTGCCCTGAGTCGCGGGGGGGGCGATTACAATGAGCAGTTCTTC; cdr3_aa: CSALSRGGGDYNEQFF
d_call: -; v_call: TRBV6-2/TRBV6-3; j_call: TRBJ2-7; clone_size: many; cdr3_nt: TGTGCCAGCAGTCTCTCTTCACAGAACTCCTACGAGCAGTACTTC; cdr3_aa: CASSLSSQNSYEQYF
d_call: TRBD1; v_call: TRBV15; j_call: TRBJ1-2; clone_size: many; cdr3_nt: TGTGCCACCAGCAGAGAACAGGGGATCTATGGCTACACCTTC; cdr3_aa: CATSREQGIYGYTF
d_call: -; v_call: TRBV11-2; j_call: TRBJ2-5; clone_size: many; cdr3_nt: TGTGCCAGCAGCTTATCGACGGGCGAGACCCAGTACTTC; cdr3_aa: CASSLSTGETQYF
d_call: TRBD2; v_call: TRBV5-1; j_call: TRBJ2-1; clone_size: few; cdr3_nt: TGCGCCAGCAGCTCCACTAGCGGGGCCTACAATGAGCAGTTCTTC; cdr3_aa: CASSSTSGAYNEQFF
d_call: -; v_call: TRBV20-1; j_call: TRBJ1-2; clone_size: many; cdr3_nt: TGCAGTGCCCCGCCTGGACCCGCCTGGGGCTACACCTTC; cdr3_aa: CSAPPGPAWGYTF
d_call: -; v_call: TRBV28; j_call: TRBJ2-3; clone_size: -; cdr3_nt: TGTGCCAGCAGTGAGGTTGGGCCACAAATCAGGTATTTT; cdr3_aa: CASSEVGPQIRYF
d_call: TRBD2; v_call: TRBV24-1; j_call: TRBJ2-1; clone_size: many; cdr3_nt: TGTGCCACCAGTGATCCCAGACTAGCGGGAGTGCAGCAGTTCTTC; cdr3_aa: CATSDPRLAGVQQFF
d_call: -; v_call: TRBV5-6; j_call: TRBJ1-5; clone_size: -; cdr3_nt: TGTGCCAGCAGCTCCGCCAGGGGAAGGCAGCCCCAGCATTTT; cdr3_aa: CASSSARGRQPQHF
d_call: TRBD2; v_call: TRBV5-1; j_call: TRBJ2-7; clone_size: -; cdr3_nt: TGCGCCAGCAGCTGGGGGGGAGCGGGAGATTACGAGCAGTACTTC; cdr3_aa: CASSWGGAGDYEQYF
d_call: -; v_call: TRBV12-3/TRBV12-4; j_call: TRBJ1-2; clone_size: many; cdr3_nt: TGTGCCAGCAGTTTCGTGGGGGCCGATGGCTACACCTTC; cdr3_aa: CASSFVGADGYTF
d_call: -; v_call: TRBV3-1; j_call: TRBJ2-1; clone_size: -; cdr3_nt: TGTGCCAGCACCCCAGATTGGGGGCGCCCCACCTACAATGAGCAGTTCTTC; cdr3_aa: CASTPDWGRPTYNEQFF
d_call: -; v_call: TRBV29-1; j_call: TRBJ2-3; clone_size: many; cdr3_nt: TGCAGCGTCCACTTTTTTGGTAGCACAGATACGCAGTATTTT; cdr3_aa: CSVHFFGSTDTQYF
d_call: -; v_call: TRBV20-1; j_call: TRBJ2-4; clone_size: many; cdr3_nt: TGCAGTGCTTCCCGCCCAGGGACGGGCAAAAACATTCAGTACTTC; cdr3_aa: CSASRPGTGKNIQYF